The source of this T cell receptor (beta chain) is a study of T-cell reconstitution after alpha-beta-depleted transplantation in children. The CDR3 loop spans 15 amino acids. Germline lookup yields CDR1 KGHDR and CDR2 SFDVKD. The V end was cut by 4 bases, the J end by 2 bases, with 14 bases between. Researchers prepared the TCRbeta library using unique molecular identifiers, the study reports. One entry per CDR3 protein, called by TCRdb with MiXCR from the PCR reads. Found here are 700,000 to 850,000 distinct CDR3 sequences, 15% to 20% of them singletons; the top ten hold approximately 5%. Note on this clonotype: Its target is not known.

Findings of the study overall: It was surviving recipient T cells and thymic progenitors that gave some patients high TCRbeta diversity at day 60. T cells produced anew were the main source of T-cell counts and diversity one year after transplant.

The origin of this receptor is a male patient between 10 and 17 years old who had a stem cell transplant for acute lymphoblastic leukemia, so the T cells may come from the graft donor. This chain uses TRBV24-1 with TRBJ2-7; D is possibly TRBD2 (5 bases). The sample here was PBMCs, mostly from graft donor cells, taken 360 days after TCRalphabeta/CD19-depleted stem cell transplant. The CDR3 nucleotides are TGTGCCACCAGTGACCCAACTAGTTATCCCTACGAGCAGTACTTC. Protein: CATSDPTSYPYEQYF.